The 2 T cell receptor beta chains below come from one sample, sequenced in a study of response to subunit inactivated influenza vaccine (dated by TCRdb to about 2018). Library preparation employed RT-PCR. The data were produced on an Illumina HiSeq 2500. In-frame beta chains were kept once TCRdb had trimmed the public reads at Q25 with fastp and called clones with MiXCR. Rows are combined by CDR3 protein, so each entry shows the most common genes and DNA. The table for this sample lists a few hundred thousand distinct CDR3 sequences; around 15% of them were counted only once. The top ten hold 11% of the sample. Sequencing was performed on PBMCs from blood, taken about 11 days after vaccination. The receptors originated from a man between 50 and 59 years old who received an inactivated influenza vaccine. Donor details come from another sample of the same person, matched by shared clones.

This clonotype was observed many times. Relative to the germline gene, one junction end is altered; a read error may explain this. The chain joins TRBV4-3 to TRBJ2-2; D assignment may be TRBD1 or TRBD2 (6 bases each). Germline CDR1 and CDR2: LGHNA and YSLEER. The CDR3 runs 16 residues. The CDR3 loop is CASAIRPGAKTGELFF. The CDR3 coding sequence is TGCGCCAGCGCTATACGCCCGGGGGCGAAAACCGGGGAGCTGTTTTTT.

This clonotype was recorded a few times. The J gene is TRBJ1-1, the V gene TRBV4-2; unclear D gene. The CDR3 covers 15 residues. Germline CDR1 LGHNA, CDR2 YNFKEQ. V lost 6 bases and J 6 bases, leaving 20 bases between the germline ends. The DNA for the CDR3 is TGTGCCAGCAGAGAAAGAGGAGGTTTCGGCGCTGAAGCTTTCTTT. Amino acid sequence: CASRERGGFGAEAFF.